These T cell receptor beta chains were read from a single sample in a study of shared clonotypes between healthy human individuals. This table comes from immunoSEQ multiplex PCR, and its TCRdb copy is limited to in-frame clones, with some not included. The repertoire has 450,000 to 600,000 clones, around 79% of them found once; the top ten carry 10% to 15%. Sample: PBMCs. Source of these receptors: a middle-aged woman in good health. Some clones in this sample may be carry-over from other donors' samples. Both conserved end residues are part of each CDR3. D genes are given only for firm matches. Expanded clones get a size class; other rows say once, few or many, or leave the size out.

j_gene | d_gene | v_gene | abundance | CDR3aa | CDR3nt
TRBJ2-5 | - | TRBV7-3 | - | CASSQGVQETQYF | TGTGCCAGCTCCCAAGGAGTGCAAGAGACCCAGTACTTC
TRBJ1-4 | - | TRBV18 | few | CASSPYATGSNNEKLFF | TGTGCCAGCTCACCATACGCTACAGGGTCCAATAATGAAAAACTGTTTTTT
TRBJ2-7 | TRBD2 | TRBV7-2 | - | CASSQTSGRSYEQYF | TGTGCCAGCAGCCAAACTAGCGGGAGGTCCTACGAGCAGTACTTC
TRBJ2-2 | - | TRBV6-1 | - | CASSGRDSLELFF | TGTGCCAGCAGTGGCAGGGATTCCCTTGAGCTGTTTTTT
TRBJ2-2 | - | TRBV7-7 | - | CASSLELNTGELFF | TGTGCCAGCAGCTTAGAATTGAACACCGGGGAGCTGTTTTTT
TRBJ2-3 | TRBD1 | TRBV5-6 | few | CASSLRQGAKDTQYF | TGTGCCAGCAGCCTACGACAGGGGGCAAAAGATACGCAGTATTTT
TRBJ2-7 | TRBD2 | TRBV4-1 | - | CASSQSWLAESSYEQYF | TGCGCCAGCAGCCAATCTTGGCTAGCGGAGAGCTCCTACGAGCAGTACTTC
TRBJ1-3 | TRBD1 | TRBV13 | - | CASSQRQGKYSGNTIYF | TGTGCCAGCAGCCAGAGACAGGGCAAATACTCTGGAAACACCATATATTTT
TRBJ1-2 | TRBD1 | TRBV19 | few | CASSKGQGVGYGYTF | TGTGCCAGTAGTAAGGGACAGGGGGTCGGTTATGGCTACACCTTC
TRBJ1-1 | - | TRBV30 | many | CAWRDSPAGTEAFF | TGTGCCTGGAGGGACTCGCCGGCGGGCACTGAAGCTTTCTTT
TRBJ2-3 | - | TRBV11-2 | - | CASSLAGEDTQYF | TGTGCCAGCAGCTTAGCGGGAGAAGATACGCAGTATTTT
TRBJ2-7 | - | TRBV28 | once | CASSSRYEQYF | TGTGCCAGCAGTTCCAGGTACGAGCAGTACTTC
TRBJ2-3 | TRBD2 | TRBV19 | - | CASSIGPAGSTDTQYF | TGTGCCAGTAGTATAGGCCCAGCGGGAAGCACAGATACGCAGTATTTT
TRBJ2-7 | TRBD1 | TRBV30 | - | CAWSVGQGPYEQYF | TGTGCCTGGAGTGTGGGACAGGGCCCCTACGAGCAGTACTTC
TRBJ1-2 | - | TRBV30 | - | CAWSFPSPNYGYTF | TGTGCCTGGAGTTTTCCCTCCCCGAACTATGGCTACACCTTC
TRBJ2-7 | TRBD1 | TRBV19 | - | CASSESGGYYEQYF | TGTGCCAGTAGTGAGTCAGGGGGCTACTACGAGCAGTACTTC
TRBJ2-1 | TRBD2 | TRBV7-7 | - | CASSSSGSGEQFF | TGTGCTAGCAGCAGTAGCGGGAGTGGTGAGCAGTTCTTC
TRBJ2-6 | - | TRBV6-6 | few | CASRPPQIGANVLTF | TGTGCCAGCCGGCCACCGCAGATAGGGGCCAACGTCCTGACTTTC
TRBJ2-4 | TRBD1 | TRBV19 | few | CASSLRTGINIQYF | TGTGCCAGTAGTTTGAGGACAGGGATAAACATTCAGTACTTC
TRBJ1-5 | - | TRBV28 | - | CASRTHRAGNQPQHF | TGTGCCAGCAGAACCCACAGGGCCGGCAATCAGCCCCAGCATTTT
TRBJ2-7 | TRBD1 | TRBV28 | - | CASSLLDRDSYEQYF | TGTGCCAGCAGTTTGTTGGACAGGGACTCCTACGAGCAGTACTTC
TRBJ2-1 | - | TRBV7-9 | - | CASSSLSYNEQFF | TGTGCCAGCAGCTCCCTCTCCTACAATGAGCAGTTCTTC
TRBJ2-7 | - | TRBV10-3 | - | CAISPGRRPYEQYF | TGTGCCATCAGTCCGGGACGAAGACCCTACGAGCAGTACTTC
TRBJ2-3 | - | TRBV14 | - | CASRGADTQYF | TGTGCCAGCAGGGGGGCAGATACGCAGTATTTT
TRBJ1-1 | - | TRBV18 | medium-sized | CASSQQQNTEAFF | TGTGCCAGCTCTCAACAGCAGAACACTGAAGCTTTCTTT
TRBJ2-2 | - | TRBV7-2 | once | CASSLARGSGTGELFF | TGTGCCAGCAGCTTAGCTAGGGGGTCTGGCACCGGGGAGCTGTTTTTT
TRBJ1-1 | TRBD1 | TRBV5-1 | - | CASSEGQGDTEAFF | TGCGCCAGCAGCGAAGGACAGGGTGACACTGAAGCTTTCTTT
TRBJ1-1 | - | TRBV7-2 | few | CASSLRRLNTEAFF | TGTGCCAGCAGCTTACGACGGCTGAACACTGAAGCTTTCTTT
TRBJ2-1 | TRBD2 | TRBV18 | - | CASSPQVPSGEYNEQFF | TGTGCCAGCTCACCACAAGTACCTAGCGGTGAATACAATGAGCAGTTCTTC
TRBJ2-3 | TRBD2 | TRBV19 | - | CASASGRDTDTQYF | TGTGCCAGTGCCAGCGGGAGGGACACAGATACGCAGTATTTT
TRBJ2-7 | - | TRBV28 | - | CASRTSGSGEQYF | TGTGCCAGCAGAACCTCTGGAAGTGGCGAGCAGTACTTC
TRBJ2-5 | - | TRBV5-1 | - | CASSLVDTRGETQYF | TGCGCCAGCAGCTTGGTAGACACACGTGGAGAGACCCAGTACTTC
TRBJ1-2 | - | TRBV6-5 | - | CASSYGGGAGYGYTF | TGTGCCAGCAGTTACGGAGGGGGGGCTGGCTATGGCTACACCTTC
TRBJ2-3 | - | TRBV19 | - | CASRRGDTQYF | TGTGCCAGTAGGAGGGGAGATACGCAGTATTTT
TRBJ1-2 | - | TRBV2 | few | CASSERGEVGGYTF | TGTGCCAGCAGTGAGAGGGGTGAGGTAGGGGGCTACACCTTC
TRBJ2-7 | - | TRBV11-1 | - | CASSLSVATYEQYF | TGTGCCAGCAGCTTATCCGTAGCTACCTACGAGCAGTACTTC
TRBJ2-1 | - | TRBV5-4 | - | CASSFRRGNEQFF | TGTGCCAGCAGCTTTAGACGGGGTAATGAGCAGTTCTTC
TRBJ2-2 | - | TRBV7-9 | - | CAYPGLANTGELFF | TGTGCCTATCCCGGGTTGGCGAACACCGGGGAGCTGTTTTTT
TRBJ1-2 | TRBD1 | TRBV4-2 | - | CASSLGGQGTGYTF | TGTGCCAGCAGCCTAGGGGGACAGGGGACTGGCTACACCTTC
TRBJ2-2 | - | TRBV5-1 | - | CASSLAGGANTGELFF | TGCGCCAGCAGCTTGGCCGGGGGCGCGAACACCGGGGAGCTGTTTTTT
TRBJ1-1 | - | TRBV25-1 | few | CASSEMGVAGRAFF | TGTGCCAGCAGTGAAATGGGGGTCGCAGGGCGTGCTTTCTTT
TRBJ2-5 | - | TRBV10-3 | - | CATGAVETQYF | TGTGCCACCGGGGCGGTGGAGACCCAGTACTTC
TRBJ2-7 | - | TRBV25-1 | - | CAGYLGARVQGGYEQYF | TGTGCCGGATACCTAGGAGCGCGCGTCCAGGGCGGATACGAGCAGTACTTC
TRBJ1-1 | - | TRBV6-6 | - | CASSLPENTEAFF | TGTGCCAGCAGCCTTCCAGAGAACACTGAAGCTTTCTTT
TRBJ2-5 | - | TRBV27 | - | CASSSPDGGLHETQYF | TGTGCCAGCAGTTCCCCGGACGGGGGGCTGCACGAGACCCAGTACTTC
TRBJ2-7 | TRBD2 | TRBV6-6 | - | CASRTSGDVGEQYF | TGTGCCAGCAGGACTAGCGGAGATGTCGGCGAGCAGTACTTC
TRBJ1-3 | - | TRBV4-2 | - | CASSQEGSGNTIYF | TGTGCCAGCAGCCAGGAAGGGTCCGGAAACACCATATATTTT
TRBJ1-1 | - | TRBV7-9 | - | CASSSGAGGTEAFF | TGTGCCAGCAGCTCTGGCGCGGGCGGGACTGAAGCTTTCTTT
TRBJ2-7 | TRBD1 | TRBV9 | - | CASSPNRDSPYEQYF | TGTGCCAGCAGCCCAAACCGGGACAGCCCCTACGAGCAGTACTTC
TRBJ2-5 | TRBD2 | TRBV7-7 | - | CASSLARGKQETQYF | TGTGCTAGCAGCTTAGCGCGGGGGAAGCAAGAGACCCAGTACTTC
TRBJ2-1 | TRBD2 | TRBV11-2 | - | CASSLLLAGDNEQFF | TGTGCCAGCAGCTTATTACTAGCGGGAGACAATGAGCAGTTCTTC
TRBJ2-2 | - | TRBV18 | - | CANSEFLSGATSNTGELFF | TGTGCCAACTCAGAGTTTTTGTCCGGGGCAACATCGAACACCGGGGAGCTGTTTTTT
TRBJ2-7 | - | TRBV2 | - | CASTRDTPYEQYF | TGTGCCAGCACCCGGGACACCCCCTACGAGCAGTACTTC
TRBJ2-1 | - | TRBV29-1 | - | CSVEPRLVRNEQFF | TGCAGCGTTGAACCCAGACTAGTTAGGAATGAGCAGTTCTTC
TRBJ2-7 | TRBD2 | TRBV10-3 | - | CATRPGLAGYEQYF | TGTGCCACCCGCCCGGGACTAGCGGGTTACGAGCAGTACTTC